Each of the 20 T cell receptor beta chains below was sequenced from the same sample in a study of shared clonotypes between healthy human individuals. Only in-frame clones appear in the TCRdb table, and some are missing; sequencing was by immunoSEQ multiplex PCR. The sample shows about 2.5 million clones, under 95% of them seen only once. Sequencing used naive CD4+ T cells from PBMCs. As to subset: CD45RA+ positively selected. The receptors stem from a man aged 18 to 29 in good health. Some clones in this sample may be carry-over from other donors' samples.

The chain carries TRBV5-1 and TRBJ2-1; 13 nucleotides line up with TRBD2. The germline V gene has CDR1 SGHRS and CDR2 YFSETQ. The CDR3 contains 15 residues. The V and J ends lost 4 bases and 10 bases, in that order; junction bases with no gene match: 8. The chain's CDR3 is CASSATSGGALEQFF. In DNA form, the CDR3 reads TGCGCCAGCAGCGCTACTAGCGGGGGGGCCCTGGAGCAGTTCTTC. Full variable domain (remainder filled in from reference TRBV5-1 and TRBJ2-1): KAGVTQTPRYLIKTRGQQVTLSCSPISGHRSVSWYQQTPGQGLQFLFEYFSETQRNKGNFPGRFSGRQFSNSRSEMNVSTLELGDSALYLCASSATSGGALEQFFGPGTRLTVL.

The V and J genes are TRBV29-1 and TRBJ2-7; 10 nucleotides match TRBD1. V lost 1 base and J lost 3; bases outside the gene matches: 6. Germline V lookup: CDR1 SQVTM, CDR2 ANQGSEA. The CDR3 consists of 15 residues. CDR3 residues: CSVEVRGDRGYEQYF. CDR3 nucleotide sequence: TGCAGCGTTGAAGTTCGTGGGGACAGGGGCTACGAGCAGTACTTC.

J is TRBJ1-4 and V is TRBV11-2; the D is unclear. V was pared by 3 bases and J by 6 bases, with 11 bases between. This CDR3 has 14 residues. The germline gives CDR1 SGHAT, CDR2 FQNNGV. CDR3 protein: CASSFRLSYEKLFF. CDR3 nucleotides: TGTGCCAGCAGCTTTCGGCTTAGCTATGAAAAACTGTTTTTT.

V is TRBV7-3 and J is TRBJ2-1, with 8 bases that match TRBD1. The CDR3 sequence is 17 residues long. V was pared by 3 bases and J by 0 bases, with 7 bases of the junction left unmatched. Looked up from germline, CDR1 is SGHTA and CDR2 is FQGTGA. CDR3 nucleotides: TGTGCCAGCAGCTTGTATAACAGGGGGAGCTCCTACAATGAGCAGTTCTTC. As protein: CASSLYNRGSSYNEQFF.

Regarding this clone: Other DNA variants within this sample encode the same CDR3. The chain recombines TRBV9 with TRBJ2-5; D is uncertain. V was trimmed by 3 bases and J by 5 bases, leaving 5 bases between them. There are 11 residues in the CDR3. The germline CDR1 and CDR2 sequences are SGDLS and YYNGEE. The CDR3 reads CASSARETQYF. The DNA for the CDR3 is TGTGCCAGCAGCGCTCGGGAGACCCAGTACTTC.

This rearrangement joins TRBV7-9 to TRBJ1-1; D remains unclear. Germline V gene sequence: CDR1 SEHNR, CDR2 FQNEAQ (reference sequence). The CDR3 sequence is 12 residues long. Trimming left V 1 base short and J 7 bases short, with 7 bases between. The chain's CDR3 is CASSLEGVEAFF. CDR3 bases: TGTGCCAGCAGCTTAGAAGGCGTTGAAGCTTTCTTT.

The genes are TRBV27 and TRBJ1-2; TRBD1 matches 7 bases. The CDR3 totals 14 residues. V was pared by 3 bases and J by 7 bases, with 8 bases of the junction left unmatched. Per germline, CDR1 MNHEY and CDR2 SMNVEV (reference sequence). The CDR3 nucleotides are TGTGCCAGCAGTTTCGGACAGGCTAGGGGTGGCTACACCTTC. Translation gives CASSFGQARGGYTF.

The gene calls are TRBV7-2 and TRBJ2-4; TRBD1 matches at 8 bases. The CDR3 has 16 amino acids. The germline V gene encodes CDR1 SGHTA and CDR2 FQGNSA. V gave up 5 bases and J gave up 6 bases; unmatched junction bases: 12. The CDR3, as DNA: TGTGCCAGCAGCCCCGGAATGGCCAGGGGGCTAAACATTCAGTACTTC. It is translated as CASSPGMARGLNIQYF.

This clone was observed once. This chain joins TRBV9 and TRBJ1-1; no clear D gene. The ends were cut back, 0 bases at V and 1 base at J, with 10 bases in the middle. The CDR3 sequence is 15 residues long. Germline loops: CDR1 SGDLS, CDR2 YYNGEE. The CDR3 nucleotides read TGTGCCAGCAGCGTAGGGCTTATAGGGAACACTGAAGCTTTCTTT. Its protein product is CASSVGLIGNTEAFF.

The chain employs TRBV29-1 and TRBJ2-7; D might be TRBD1 or TRBD2, each matching 6 bases. The ends were cut back, 7 bases at V and 4 bases at J, with 20 bases in the middle. The CDR3 runs to 14 residues. Germline V lookup: CDR1 SQVTM, CDR2 ANQGSEA. The CDR3 bases are TGCAGCGCCCGTCGGGGGCGGGACTTTTACGAGCAGTACTTC. Protein sequence: CSARRGRDFYEQYF.

The J gene is TRBJ2-3, the V gene TRBV11-2; TRBD2 aligns across 14 bases. V lost 7 bases, J lost 2 bases, and 11 bases stayed unmatched. The germline V gene has CDR1 SGHAT and CDR2 FQNNGV. The CDR3 extends over 18 amino acids. DNA for the CDR3: TGTGCCAGCACCCCAGTGGGACTAGCGGGAGTTGCCACAGATACGCAGTATTTT. Protein: CASTPVGLAGVATDTQYF.

This clone was found once. V and J are TRBV7-3 and TRBJ2-3, with TRBD2 identical over 8 bases. The junction had 6 bases not matched to a gene; V was cut back by 4 bases and J by 0 bases. This CDR3 spans 16 amino acids. Germline-derived CDR1 and CDR2 are SGHTA and FQGTGA. The CDR3 sequence is CASSWAGTSSTDTQYF. CDR3 DNA: TGTGCCAGCAGCTGGGCGGGGACTAGTAGCACAGATACGCAGTATTTT.

V and J are TRBV7-2 and TRBJ2-1, with D possibly TRBD2 on 6 matching bases. The CDR3 runs 16 residues. Germline lookup yields CDR1 SGHTA and CDR2 FQGNSA. Trimming stripped 6 bases from V and 4 bases from J, with 19 bases between. For the CDR3, the DNA is TGTGCCAGCAGTGTAAGGGCGACTAGGGGATACAATGAGCAGTTCTTC. This encodes CASSVRATRGYNEQFF.

The chain links TRBV4-2 to TRBJ2-3, with 12 nucleotides matching TRBD2. Germline V gene sequence: CDR1 LGHNA, CDR2 YNFKEQ. The trim removed 0 bases at V and 4 bases at J, leaving 14 bases unmatched. This CDR3 is built from 20 residues. In DNA form, the CDR3 reads TGTGCCAGCAGCCAAGATGGGCTTATAGGCCTAGCGGGAGGGGCAGATACGCAGTATTTT. This encodes CASSQDGLIGLAGGADTQYF.

The rearrangement links TRBV7-9 to TRBJ1-5, with D possibly matching TRBD1 (6 bases). This CDR3 is 15 amino acids long. Germline V gene data show CDR1 as SEHNR and CDR2 as FQNEAQ (reference sequence). Trimming took 4 bases from V and 4 from J, leaving 14 bases between them. The CDR3 reads CASSSGEWRNQPQHF. CDR3 sequence (DNA): TGTGCCAGCAGCTCAGGGGAATGGCGGAATCAGCCCCAGCATTTT.

This chain joins TRBV6-1 and TRBJ1-3; D perhaps matches TRBD1 (5 bases). Trimming cost V 6 bases and J 0 bases, with 15 bases left between them. The length of the CDR3 is 16 residues. Germline assignment: CDR1 MNHNS and CDR2 SASEGT. DNA for the CDR3: TGTGCCAGCAGGGAAAGACTGGGGACCTCTGGAAACACCATATATTTT. Encoded protein: CASRERLGTSGNTIYF.

The chain employs TRBV5-1 and TRBJ1-3; 7 positions agree with TRBD1. The V gene's germline CDR1 is SGHRS and CDR2 YFSETQ. J was trimmed by 1 base and V by 4 bases; bases with no gene match: 8. This CDR3 spans 16 amino acids. The CDR3 loop is CASSETGSVSGNTIYF. In nucleotides, the CDR3 is TGCGCCAGCAGCGAGACAGGGTCGGTGTCTGGAAACACCATATATTTT. Drawing the rest from reference TRBV5-1 and TRBJ1-3, the complete variable domain is KAGVTQTPRYLIKTRGQQVTLSCSPISGHRSVSWYQQTPGQGLQFLFEYFSETQRNKGNFPGRFSGRQFSNSRSEMNVSTLELGDSALYLCASSETGSVSGNTIYFGEGSWLTVV.

To note about this clone: The same CDR3 can be traced to other DNA sequences in this sample. The chain is built from TRBV7-3 and TRBJ2-5, with 8 bases lining up with TRBD2. The V gene's germline CDR1 is SGHTA and CDR2 FQGTGA. The CDR3 covers 13 residues. V trimming: 5 bases; J trimming: 5 bases; junction bases outside the gene matches: 4. As DNA, the CDR3 is TGTGCCAGCAGCCCGGGAGGGCCGGAGACCCAGTACTTC. This sequence encodes CASSPGGPETQYF.

V and J are TRBV2 and TRBJ2-6; the D is unclear. Germline CDR1 reads SNHLY; CDR2 reads FYNNEI. The CDR3 length is 14 residues. V lost 2 bases to trimming and J lost 10 bases, with 12 bases between them. The CDR3 protein is CASSEYFSGNVLTF. As DNA, the CDR3 is TGTGCCAGCAGTGAATATTTTTCGGGTAACGTCCTGACTTTC.

In this sample, this clone turned up once. The V and J genes are TRBV18 and TRBJ2-3; D is unresolved. The V gene's germline CDR1 is KGHSH and CDR2 LQKENI. The germline V and J ends were trimmed by 1 base and 0 bases, with 11 bases remaining between them. This CDR3 has 16 amino acids. The CDR3 DNA reads as TGTGCCAGCTCACCACTTGTACCGTCTAGCACAGATACGCAGTATTTT. It encodes CASSPLVPSSTDTQYF.